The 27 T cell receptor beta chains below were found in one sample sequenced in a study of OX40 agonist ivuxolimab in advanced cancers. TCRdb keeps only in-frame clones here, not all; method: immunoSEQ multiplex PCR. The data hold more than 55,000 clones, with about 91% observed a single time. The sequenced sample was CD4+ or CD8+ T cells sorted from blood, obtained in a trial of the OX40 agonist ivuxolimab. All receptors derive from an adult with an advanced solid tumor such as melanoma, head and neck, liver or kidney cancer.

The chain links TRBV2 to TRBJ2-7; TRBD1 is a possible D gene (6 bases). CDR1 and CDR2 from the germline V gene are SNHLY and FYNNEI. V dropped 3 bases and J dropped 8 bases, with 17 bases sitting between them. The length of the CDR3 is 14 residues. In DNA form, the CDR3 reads TGTGCCAGCAGTGAGGGGACATCCCGGGTAAAGCAGTACTTC. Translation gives CASSEGTSRVKQYF.

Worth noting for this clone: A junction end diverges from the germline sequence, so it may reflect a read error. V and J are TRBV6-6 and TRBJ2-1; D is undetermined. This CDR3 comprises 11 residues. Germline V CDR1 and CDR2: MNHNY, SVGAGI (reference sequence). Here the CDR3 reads CATTSNNEQFF. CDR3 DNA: TGTGCCACCACCTCCAACAATGAGCAGTTCTTC.

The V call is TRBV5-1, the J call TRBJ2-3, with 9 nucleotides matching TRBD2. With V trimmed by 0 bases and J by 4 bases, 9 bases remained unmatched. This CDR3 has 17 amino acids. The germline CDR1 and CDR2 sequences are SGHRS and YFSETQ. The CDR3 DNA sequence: TGCGCCAGCAGCTTGGAACCCCGCGGGGGGGCCGCAGATACGCAGTATTTT. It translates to CASSLEPRGGAADTQYF. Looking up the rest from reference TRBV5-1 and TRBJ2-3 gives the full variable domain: KAGVTQTPRYLIKTRGQQVTLSCSPISGHRSVSWYQQTPGQGLQFLFEYFSETQRNKGNFPGRFSGRQFSNSRSEMNVSTLELGDSALYLCASSLEPRGGAADTQYFGPGTRLTVL.

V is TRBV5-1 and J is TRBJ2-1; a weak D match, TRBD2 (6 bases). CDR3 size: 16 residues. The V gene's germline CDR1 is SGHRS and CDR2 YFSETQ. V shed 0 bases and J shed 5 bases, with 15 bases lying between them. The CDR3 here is CASSLDKRVYNNEQFF. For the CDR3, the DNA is TGCGCCAGCAGCTTGGATAAGCGGGTCTACAACAATGAGCAGTTCTTC.

The CDR3 DNA reads TGTGCCACCAGCAGAGGGACTAGCGGGAGAATAGAGACCCAGTACTTC. Amino acids: CATSRGTSGRIETQYF. V and J are TRBV15 and TRBJ2-5, with 13 bases lining up with TRBD2. In germline, CDR1 is LNHNV, CDR2 YYDKDF (reference sequence). This CDR3 is 16 amino acids long. With V trimmed by 1 base and J by 4 bases, 3 bases remained unmatched.

The CDR3 bases are TGTGCCTCAGCGGGGGGGCCCTGGAGTGAAAAACTGTTTTTT. Translation gives CASAGGPWSEKLFF. The chain carries TRBV5-5 and TRBJ1-4, with D possibly matching TRBD1 (6 bases). The CDR3 length is 14 residues. CDR1 is SGHKS, CDR2 YYEKEE, per germline (reference sequence). The V and J ends lost 10 bases and 7 bases respectively, with 20 bases between them.

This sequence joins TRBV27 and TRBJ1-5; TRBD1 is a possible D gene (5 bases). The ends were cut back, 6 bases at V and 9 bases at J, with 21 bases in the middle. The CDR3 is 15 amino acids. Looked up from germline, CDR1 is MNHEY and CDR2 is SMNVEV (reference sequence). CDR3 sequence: CASSLGPPRIMPQHF. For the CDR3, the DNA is TGTGCCAGCAGCCTGGGACCGCCCAGAATAATGCCCCAGCATTTT.

Here the CDR3 DNA reads TGTGCCAGCAGTTTGAGACTAACTTCCTACAATGAGCAGTTCTTC. It yields the protein CASSLRLTSYNEQFF. The rearrangement links TRBV27 to TRBJ2-1; D is possibly TRBD2 (5 bases). This CDR3 contains 15 residues. Germline assignment: CDR1 MNHEY and CDR2 SMNVEV (reference sequence). Trimming removed 3 bases from V and 1 base from J, with 10 bases in between.

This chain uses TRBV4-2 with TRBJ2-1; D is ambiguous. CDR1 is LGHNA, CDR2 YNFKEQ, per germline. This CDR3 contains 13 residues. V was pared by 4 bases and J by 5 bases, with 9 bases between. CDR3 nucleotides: TGTGCCAGCAGCCTCCGGGCAGACAATGAGCAGTTCTTC. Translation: CASSLRADNEQFF.

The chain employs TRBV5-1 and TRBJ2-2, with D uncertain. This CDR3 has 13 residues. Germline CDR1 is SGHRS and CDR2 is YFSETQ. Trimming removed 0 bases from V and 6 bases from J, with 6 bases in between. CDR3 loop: CASSLEAAGELFF. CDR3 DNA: TGCGCCAGCAGCTTGGAGGCAGCCGGGGAGCTGTTTTTT.

The CDR3 region is CASSPVSPTGPNTGELFF. CDR3 sequence (DNA): TGTGCCAGCAGTCCCGTTTCCCCGACAGGGCCTAACACCGGGGAGCTGTTTTTT. The chain uses TRBV28 and TRBJ2-2, with 7 bases aligning to TRBD1. Germline CDR1 reads MDHEN; CDR2 reads SYDVKM. CDR3 length equals 18 residues. The J segment lost 2 bases and the V segment lost 5 bases, leaving 14 bases of the junction unmatched.

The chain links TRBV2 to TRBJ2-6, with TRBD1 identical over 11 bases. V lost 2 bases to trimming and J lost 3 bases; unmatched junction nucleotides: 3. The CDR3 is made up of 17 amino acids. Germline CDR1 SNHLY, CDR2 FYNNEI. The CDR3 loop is CASSEWTGGFGANVLTF. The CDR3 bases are TGTGCCAGCAGTGAATGGACAGGGGGCTTTGGGGCCAACGTCCTGACTTTC.

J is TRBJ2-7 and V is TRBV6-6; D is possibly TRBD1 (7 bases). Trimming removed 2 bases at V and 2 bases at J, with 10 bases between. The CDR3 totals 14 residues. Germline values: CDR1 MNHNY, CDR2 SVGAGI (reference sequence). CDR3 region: CASSYGGTAYEQYF. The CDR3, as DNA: TGTGCCAGCAGTTACGGGGGGACAGCCTACGAGCAGTACTTC.

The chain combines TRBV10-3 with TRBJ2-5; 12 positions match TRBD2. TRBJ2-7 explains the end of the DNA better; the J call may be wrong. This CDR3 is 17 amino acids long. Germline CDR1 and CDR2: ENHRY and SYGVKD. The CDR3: CAISEGTSGSSIYEQYF. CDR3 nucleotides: TGTGCCATCAGTGAGGGGACTAGCGGGTCTTCTATCTACGAGCAGTACTTC.

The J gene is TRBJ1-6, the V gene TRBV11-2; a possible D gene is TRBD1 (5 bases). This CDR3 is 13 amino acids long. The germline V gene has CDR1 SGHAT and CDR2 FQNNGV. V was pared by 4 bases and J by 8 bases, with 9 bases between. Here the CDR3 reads CASSSLGDSPLHF. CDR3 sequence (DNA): TGTGCCAGCAGCTCCCTGGGGGATTCACCCCTCCACTTT.

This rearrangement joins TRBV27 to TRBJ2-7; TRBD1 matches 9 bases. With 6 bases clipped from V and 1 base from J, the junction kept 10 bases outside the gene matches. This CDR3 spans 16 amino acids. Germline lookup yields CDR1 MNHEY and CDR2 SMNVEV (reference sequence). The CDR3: CASSPVSGQGSYEQYF. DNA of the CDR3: TGTGCCAGCAGCCCCGTTTCGGGACAGGGATCCTACGAGCAGTACTTC.

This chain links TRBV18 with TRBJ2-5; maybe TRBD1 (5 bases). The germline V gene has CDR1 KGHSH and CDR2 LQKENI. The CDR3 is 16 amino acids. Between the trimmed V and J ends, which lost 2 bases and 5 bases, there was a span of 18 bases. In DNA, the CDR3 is TGTGCCAGCTCACCAAAGGCGAGACACAAGGGGGAGACCCAGTACTTC. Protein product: CASSPKARHKGETQYF.

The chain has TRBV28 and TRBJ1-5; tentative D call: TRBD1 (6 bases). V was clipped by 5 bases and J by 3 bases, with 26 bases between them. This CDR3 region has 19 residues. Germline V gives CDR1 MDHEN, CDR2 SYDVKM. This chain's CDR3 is CASSPSDWGLGIVNQPQHF. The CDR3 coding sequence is TGTGCCAGCAGTCCCTCCGATTGGGGGCTAGGGATCGTCAATCAGCCCCAGCATTTT.

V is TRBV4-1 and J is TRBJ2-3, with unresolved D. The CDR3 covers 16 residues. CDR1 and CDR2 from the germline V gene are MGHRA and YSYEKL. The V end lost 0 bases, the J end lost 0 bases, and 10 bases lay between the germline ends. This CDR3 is CASSQDLRRSTDTQYF. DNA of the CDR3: TGCGCCAGCAGCCAAGATCTAAGACGGAGCACAGATACGCAGTATTTT.

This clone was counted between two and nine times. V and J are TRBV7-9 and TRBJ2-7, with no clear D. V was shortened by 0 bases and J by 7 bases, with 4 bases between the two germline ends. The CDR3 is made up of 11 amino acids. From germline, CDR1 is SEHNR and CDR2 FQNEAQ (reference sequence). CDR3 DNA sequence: TGTGCCAGCAGCTTAGCCCTGGAGCAGTACTTC. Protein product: CASSLALEQYF. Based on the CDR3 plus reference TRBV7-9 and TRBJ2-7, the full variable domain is DTGVSQNPRHKITKRGQNVTFRCDPISEHNRLYWYRQTLGQGPEFLTYFQNEAQLEKSRLLSDRFSAERPKGSFSTLEIQRTEQGDSAMYLCASSLALEQYFGPGTRLTVT.

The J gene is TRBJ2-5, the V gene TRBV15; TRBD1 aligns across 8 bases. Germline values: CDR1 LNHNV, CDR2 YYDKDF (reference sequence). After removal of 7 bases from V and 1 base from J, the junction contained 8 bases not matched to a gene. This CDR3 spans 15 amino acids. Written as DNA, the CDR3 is TGTGCCACCACCAACAGGGGGATGGCCCAAGAGACCCAGTACTTC. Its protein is CATTNRGMAQETQYF.

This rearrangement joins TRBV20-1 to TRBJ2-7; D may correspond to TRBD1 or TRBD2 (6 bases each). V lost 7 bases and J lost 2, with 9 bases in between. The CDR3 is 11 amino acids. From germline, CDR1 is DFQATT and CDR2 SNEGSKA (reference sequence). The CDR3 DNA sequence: TGCAGTGGAGGGGGGACCTACGAGCAGTACTTC. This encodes CSGGGTYEQYF.

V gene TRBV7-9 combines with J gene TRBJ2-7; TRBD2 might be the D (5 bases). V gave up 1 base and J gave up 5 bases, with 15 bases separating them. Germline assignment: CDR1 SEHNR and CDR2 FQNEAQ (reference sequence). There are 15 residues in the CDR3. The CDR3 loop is CASSLDGVRSHEQYF. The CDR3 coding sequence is TGTGCCAGCAGCTTAGACGGGGTCAGGAGTCACGAGCAGTACTTC.

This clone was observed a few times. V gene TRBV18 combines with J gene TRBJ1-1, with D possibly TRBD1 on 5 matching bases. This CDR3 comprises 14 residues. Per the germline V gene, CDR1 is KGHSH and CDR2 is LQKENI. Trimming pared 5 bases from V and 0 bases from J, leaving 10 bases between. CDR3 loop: CASSIQALNTEAFF. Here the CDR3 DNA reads TGTGCCAGCTCAATACAGGCCTTGAACACTGAAGCTTTCTTT.

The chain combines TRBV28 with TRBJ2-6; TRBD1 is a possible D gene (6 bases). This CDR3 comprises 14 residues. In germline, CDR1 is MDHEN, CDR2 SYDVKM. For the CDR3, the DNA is TGTGCAGGGGGATCCCACTCTGGGGCCAACGTCCTGACTTTC. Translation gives CAGGSHSGANVLTF. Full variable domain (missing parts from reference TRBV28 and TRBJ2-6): DVKVTQSSRYLVKRTGEKVFLECVQDMDHENMFWYRQDPGLGLRLIYFSYDVKMKEKGDIPEGYSVSREKKERFSLILESASTNQTSMYLCAGGSHSGANVLTFGAGSRLTVL.

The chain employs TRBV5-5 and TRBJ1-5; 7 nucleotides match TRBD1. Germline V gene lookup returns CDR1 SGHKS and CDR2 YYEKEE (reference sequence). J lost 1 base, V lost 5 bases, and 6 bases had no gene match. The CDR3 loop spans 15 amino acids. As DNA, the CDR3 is TGTGCCAGCAGGCGGGGACAGAGCAGCAATCAGCCCCAGCATTTT. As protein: CASRRGQSSNQPQHF.

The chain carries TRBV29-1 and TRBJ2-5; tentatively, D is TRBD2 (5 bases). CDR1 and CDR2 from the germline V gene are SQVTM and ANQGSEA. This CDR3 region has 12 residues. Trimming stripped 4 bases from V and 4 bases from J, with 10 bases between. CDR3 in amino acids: CSVGREGETQYF. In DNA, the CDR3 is TGCAGCGTTGGTCGGGAAGGAGAGACCCAGTACTTC.